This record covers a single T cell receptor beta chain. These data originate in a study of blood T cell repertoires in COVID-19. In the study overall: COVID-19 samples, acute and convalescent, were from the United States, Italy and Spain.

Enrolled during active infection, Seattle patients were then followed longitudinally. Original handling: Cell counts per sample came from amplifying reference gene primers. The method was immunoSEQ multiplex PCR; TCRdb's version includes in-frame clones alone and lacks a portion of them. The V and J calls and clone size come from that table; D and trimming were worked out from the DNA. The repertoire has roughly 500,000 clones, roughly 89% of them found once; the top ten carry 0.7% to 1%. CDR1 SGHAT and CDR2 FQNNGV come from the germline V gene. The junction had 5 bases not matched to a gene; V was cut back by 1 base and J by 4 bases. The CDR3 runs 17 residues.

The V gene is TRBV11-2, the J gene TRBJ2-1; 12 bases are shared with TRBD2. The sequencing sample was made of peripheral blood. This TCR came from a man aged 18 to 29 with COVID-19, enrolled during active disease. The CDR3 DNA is TGTGCCAGCAGCTTAGGCCGGACTAGCGGGACTTACAATGAGCAGTTCTTC. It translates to CASSLGRTSGTYNEQFF.